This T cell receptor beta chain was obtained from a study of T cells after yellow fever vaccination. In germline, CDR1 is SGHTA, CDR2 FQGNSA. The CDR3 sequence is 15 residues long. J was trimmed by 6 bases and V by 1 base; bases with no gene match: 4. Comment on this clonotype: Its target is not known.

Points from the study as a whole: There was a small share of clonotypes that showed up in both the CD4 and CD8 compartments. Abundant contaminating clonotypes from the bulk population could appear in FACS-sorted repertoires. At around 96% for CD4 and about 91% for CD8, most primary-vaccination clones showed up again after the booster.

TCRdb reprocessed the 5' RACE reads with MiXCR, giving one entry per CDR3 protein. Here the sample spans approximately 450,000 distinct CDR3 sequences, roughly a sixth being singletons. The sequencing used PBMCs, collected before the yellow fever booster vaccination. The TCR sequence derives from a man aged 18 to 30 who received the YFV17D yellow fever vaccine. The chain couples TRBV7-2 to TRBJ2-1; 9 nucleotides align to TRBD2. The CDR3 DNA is TGTGCCAGCAGCTTAGGTGGTAGCGGGGGCAATGAGCAGTTCTTC. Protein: CASSLGGSGGNEQFF.